This T cell receptor (beta chain) was profiled in a study of vaccination and CD4 T cells after COVID-19. V lost 5 bases and J 4 bases, leaving 16 bases between the germline ends. Germline V CDR1 and CDR2: KGHDR, SFDVKD. This CDR3 comprises 16 residues. Specified treatment: approximately nine-day PBMC culture with coronavirus spike peptide pools or control peptides (ViraFEST assay). With peptide pools, ViraFEST first expanded antigen-specific T cells and afterwards sequenced their TCRs. As concerns this clonotype: Its target is unknown.

Cultured CD4+ T-cell DNA underwent Oncomine TCR Beta short-read sequencing. One entry per CDR3 protein results from TCRdb running MiXCR on the PCR reads. The repertoire includes around 16,000 distinct CDR3 sequences, less than 35% of them detected once, and about 14% sits in the top ten. General study results and limits: Looking at convalescent patients, 304 of their 307 vaccine-specific clones were spike mono-reactive.

This TCR was sampled from a human donor with COVID-19. The chain recombines TRBV24-1 with TRBJ2-2; D is possibly TRBD2 (5 bases). Sample: cultured CD4+ T cells from blood. The DNA of the CDR3 is TGTGCCACCAGTGCGAATCCGCCCCTAGCCACCGGGGAGCTGTTTTTT. Protein sequence: CATSANPPLATGELFF.